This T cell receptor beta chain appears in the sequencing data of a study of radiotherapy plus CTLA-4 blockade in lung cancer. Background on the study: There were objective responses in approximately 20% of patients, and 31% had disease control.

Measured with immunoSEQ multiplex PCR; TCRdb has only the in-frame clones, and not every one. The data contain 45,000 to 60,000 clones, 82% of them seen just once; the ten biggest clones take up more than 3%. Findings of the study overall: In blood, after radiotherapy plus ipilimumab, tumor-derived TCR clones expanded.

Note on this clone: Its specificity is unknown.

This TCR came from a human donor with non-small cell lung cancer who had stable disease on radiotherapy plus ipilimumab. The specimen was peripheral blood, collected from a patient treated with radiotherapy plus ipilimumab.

The CDR3 coding sequence is TGTGCCACCAGCAGAGAAGGGGGTCGGGCCTATGGCTACACCTTC. Amino acid sequence: CATSREGGRAYGYTF. The chain carries TRBV15 and TRBJ1-2, with D possibly matching TRBD1 (6 bases). The CDR3 length is 15 residues. Germline V gives CDR1 LNHNV, CDR2 YYDKDF (reference sequence). Trimming stripped 0 bases from V and 4 bases from J, with 12 bases between.